The entry that follows covers one T cell receptor delta chain sequence. Its antigen is not identified. The protein that TCRdb holds for this DNA derives from a much larger clone and differs from the translated DNA at residue 3, which likely indicates a read error; the protein shown here is translated from the DNA. This sample is part of a study of γδ T cells in repeated Plasmodium falciparum infection. Study context: Malian children with intense seasonal malaria exposure were compared with matched Australian children. Some Malian samples span acute malaria episodes; others come from no-transmission periods. Study-level results: Vdelta2-negative gammadelta repertoires, largely Vdelta1+, seemingly showed infection-driven waves of new clonal selection.

Flow sorting of PBMC yielded separate Vgamma9/Vdelta2+ and Vdelta2-negative gammadelta T cell populations for bulk repertoire analysis. TCRdb re-called the multiplex PCR reads using CATT. This table holds tens of thousands of delta-chain clones, over 1.5% found once. There are 22 residues in the CDR3. With V trimmed by 4 bases and J by 0 bases, 30 bases remained unmatched. Looked up from germline, CDR1 is TVYSNPD and CDR2 is GDNSRS (reference sequence). What was sequenced was gamma-delta T cells from blood. The sequence was collected from a pool of human donors (malaria-infected and uninfected, not separated). The chain has TRDV3 and TRDJ1, with 9 bases matching TRDD3. This CDR3 is CASRFPYWGTRARSQYTDKLIF. CDR3 in DNA: TGTGCCTCTAGATTCCCGTACTGGGGGACCCGCGCCAGGTCACAATACACCGATAAACTCATCTTT. Filled out from reference TRDV3 and TRDJ1, the complete variable domain reads CDKVTQSSPDQTVASGSEVVLLCTYDTVYSNPDLFWYRIRPDYSFQFVFYGDNSRSEGADFTQGRFSVKHILTQKAFHLVISPVRTEDSATYYCASRFPYWGTRARSQYTDKLIFGKGTRVTVEP.